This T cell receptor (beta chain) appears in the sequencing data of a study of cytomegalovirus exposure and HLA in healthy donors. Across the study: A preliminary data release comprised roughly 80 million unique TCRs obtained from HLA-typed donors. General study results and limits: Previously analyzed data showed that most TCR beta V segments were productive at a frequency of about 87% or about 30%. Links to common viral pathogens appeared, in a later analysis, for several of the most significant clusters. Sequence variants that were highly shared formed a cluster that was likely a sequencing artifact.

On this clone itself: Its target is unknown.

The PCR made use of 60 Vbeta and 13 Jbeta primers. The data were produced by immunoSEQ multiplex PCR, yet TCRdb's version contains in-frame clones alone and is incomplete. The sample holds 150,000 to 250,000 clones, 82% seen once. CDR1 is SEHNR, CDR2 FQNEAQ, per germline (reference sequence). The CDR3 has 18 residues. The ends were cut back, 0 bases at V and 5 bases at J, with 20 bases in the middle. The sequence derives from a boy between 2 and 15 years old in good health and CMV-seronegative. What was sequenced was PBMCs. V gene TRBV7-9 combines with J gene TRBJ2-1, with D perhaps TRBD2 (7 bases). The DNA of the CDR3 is TGTGCCAGCAGCTTAGCCAAGAAGGGGGGGGCGGGCCACAATGAGCAGTTCTTC. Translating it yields CASSLAKKGGAGHNEQFF.